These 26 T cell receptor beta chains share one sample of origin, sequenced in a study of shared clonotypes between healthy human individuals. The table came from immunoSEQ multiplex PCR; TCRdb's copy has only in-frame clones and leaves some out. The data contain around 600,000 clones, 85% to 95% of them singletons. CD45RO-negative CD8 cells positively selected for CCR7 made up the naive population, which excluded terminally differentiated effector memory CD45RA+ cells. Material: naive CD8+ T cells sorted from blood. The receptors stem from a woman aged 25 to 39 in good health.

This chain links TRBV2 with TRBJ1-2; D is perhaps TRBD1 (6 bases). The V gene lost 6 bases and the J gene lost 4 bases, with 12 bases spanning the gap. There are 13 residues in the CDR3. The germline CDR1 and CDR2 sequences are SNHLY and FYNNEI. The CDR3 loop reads CASSQLTGYGYTF. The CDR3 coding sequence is TGTGCCAGCAGCCAACTGACAGGCTATGGCTACACCTTC. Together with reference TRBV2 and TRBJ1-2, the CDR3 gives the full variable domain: EPEVTQTPSHQVTQMGQEVILRCVPISNHLYFYWYRQILGQKVEFLVSFYNNEISEKSEIFDDQFSVERPDGSNFTLKIRSTKLEDSAMYFCASSQLTGYGYTFGSGTRLTVV.

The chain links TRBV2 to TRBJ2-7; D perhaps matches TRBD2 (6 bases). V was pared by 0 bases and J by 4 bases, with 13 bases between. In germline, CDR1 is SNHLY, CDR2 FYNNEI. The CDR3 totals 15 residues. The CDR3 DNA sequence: TGTGCCAGCAGTGAAGCTTTCGGTAGCGGATACGAGCAGTACTTC. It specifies CASSEAFGSGYEQYF.

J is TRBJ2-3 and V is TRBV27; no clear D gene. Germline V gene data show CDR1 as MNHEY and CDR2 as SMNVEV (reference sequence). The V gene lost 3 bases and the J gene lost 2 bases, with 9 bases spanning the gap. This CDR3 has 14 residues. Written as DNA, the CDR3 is TGTGCCAGCAGTTTCAGGCATTTCACAGATACGCAGTATTTT. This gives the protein CASSFRHFTDTQYF.

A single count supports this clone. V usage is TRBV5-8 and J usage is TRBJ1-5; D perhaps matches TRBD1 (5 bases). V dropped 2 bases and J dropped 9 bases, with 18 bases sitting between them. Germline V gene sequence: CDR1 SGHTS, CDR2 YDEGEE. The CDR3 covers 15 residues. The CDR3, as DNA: TGTGCCAGCAGCTTTGGTGCTAGGGGATTCGCGCCCCAGCATTTT. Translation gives CASSFGARGFAPQHF.

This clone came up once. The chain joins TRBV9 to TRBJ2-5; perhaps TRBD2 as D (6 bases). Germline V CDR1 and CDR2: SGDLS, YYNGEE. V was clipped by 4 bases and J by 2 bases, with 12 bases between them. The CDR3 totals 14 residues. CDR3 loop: CASSSRDLQETQYF. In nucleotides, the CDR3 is TGTGCCAGCAGCTCCCGGGACTTGCAAGAGACCCAGTACTTC.

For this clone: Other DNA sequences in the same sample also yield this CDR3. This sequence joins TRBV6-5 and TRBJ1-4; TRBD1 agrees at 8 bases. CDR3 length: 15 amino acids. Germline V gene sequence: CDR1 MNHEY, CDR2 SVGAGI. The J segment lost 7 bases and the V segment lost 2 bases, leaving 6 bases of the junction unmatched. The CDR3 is CASSYGTGSGEKLFF. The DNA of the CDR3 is TGTGCCAGCAGTTACGGGACAGGCAGCGGTGAAAAACTGTTTTTT.

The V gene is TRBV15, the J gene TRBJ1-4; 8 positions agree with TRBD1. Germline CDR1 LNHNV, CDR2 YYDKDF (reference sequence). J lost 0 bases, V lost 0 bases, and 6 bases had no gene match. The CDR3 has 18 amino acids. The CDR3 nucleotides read TGTGCCACCAGCAGAGATCCTCAGGGGGCCACAACTAATGAAAAACTGTTTTTT. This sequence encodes CATSRDPQGATTNEKLFF.

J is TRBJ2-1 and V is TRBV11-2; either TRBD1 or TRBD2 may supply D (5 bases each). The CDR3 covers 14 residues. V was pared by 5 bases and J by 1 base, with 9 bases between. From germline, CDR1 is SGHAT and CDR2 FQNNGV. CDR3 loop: CASSKWGSYNEQFF. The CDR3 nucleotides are TGTGCCAGCAGCAAGTGGGGGTCCTACAATGAGCAGTTCTTC.

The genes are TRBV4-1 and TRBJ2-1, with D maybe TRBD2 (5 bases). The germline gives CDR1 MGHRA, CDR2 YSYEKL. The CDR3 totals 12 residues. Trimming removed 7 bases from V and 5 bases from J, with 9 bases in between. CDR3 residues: CASTSIHNEQFF. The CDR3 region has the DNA TGCGCCAGCACTAGCATCCACAATGAGCAGTTCTTC.

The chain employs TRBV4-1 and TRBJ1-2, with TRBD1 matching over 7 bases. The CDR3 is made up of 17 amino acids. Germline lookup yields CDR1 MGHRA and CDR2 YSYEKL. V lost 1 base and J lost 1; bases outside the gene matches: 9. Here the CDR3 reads CASSQVRKGQINYGYTF. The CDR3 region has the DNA TGCGCCAGCAGCCAAGTTCGAAAGGGACAGATTAACTATGGCTACACCTTC.

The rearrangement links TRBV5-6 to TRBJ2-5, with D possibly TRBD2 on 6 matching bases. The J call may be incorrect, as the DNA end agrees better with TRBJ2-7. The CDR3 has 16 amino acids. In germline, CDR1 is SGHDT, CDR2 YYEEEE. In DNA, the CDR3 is TGTGCCAGCAGCCCGGGTTTTGCGGGACGCTCCTACGAGCAGTACTTC. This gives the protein CASSPGFAGRSYEQYF.

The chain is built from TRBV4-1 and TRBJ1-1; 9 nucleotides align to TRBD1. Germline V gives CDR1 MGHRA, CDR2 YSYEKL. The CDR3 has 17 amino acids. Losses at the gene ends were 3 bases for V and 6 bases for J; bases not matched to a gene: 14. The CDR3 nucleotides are TGCGCCAGCAGCCATCGAACTTCCGGGACAGGGATACCTGAAGCTTTCTTT. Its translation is CASSHRTSGTGIPEAFF.

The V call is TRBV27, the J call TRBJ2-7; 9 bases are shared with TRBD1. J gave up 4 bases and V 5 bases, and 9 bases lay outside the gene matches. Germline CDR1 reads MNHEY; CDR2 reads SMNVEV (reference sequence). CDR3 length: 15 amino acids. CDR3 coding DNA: TGTGCCAGCAGTCCCAGGACAGGGGTAGAGTACGAGCAGTACTTC. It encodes CASSPRTGVEYEQYF.

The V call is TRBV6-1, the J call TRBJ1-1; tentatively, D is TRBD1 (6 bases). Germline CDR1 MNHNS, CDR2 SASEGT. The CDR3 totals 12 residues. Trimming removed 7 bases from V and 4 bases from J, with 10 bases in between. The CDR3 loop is CASITGSTEAFF. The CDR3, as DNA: TGTGCCAGCATTACAGGGTCCACTGAAGCTTTCTTT.

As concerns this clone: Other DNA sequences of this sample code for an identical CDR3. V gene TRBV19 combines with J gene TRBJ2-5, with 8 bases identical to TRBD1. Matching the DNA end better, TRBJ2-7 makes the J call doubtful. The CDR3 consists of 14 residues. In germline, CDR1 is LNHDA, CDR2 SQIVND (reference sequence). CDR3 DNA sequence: TGTGCCAGTAGTCCGCGGACAGGGCCCTACGAGCAGTACTTC. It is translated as CASSPRTGPYEQYF.

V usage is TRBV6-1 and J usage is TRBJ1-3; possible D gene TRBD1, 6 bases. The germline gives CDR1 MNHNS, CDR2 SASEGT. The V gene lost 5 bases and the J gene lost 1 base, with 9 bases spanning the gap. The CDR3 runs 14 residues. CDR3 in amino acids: CASSPTGSGNTIYF. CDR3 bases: TGTGCCAGCAGTCCTACAGGGTCTGGAAACACCATATATTTT.

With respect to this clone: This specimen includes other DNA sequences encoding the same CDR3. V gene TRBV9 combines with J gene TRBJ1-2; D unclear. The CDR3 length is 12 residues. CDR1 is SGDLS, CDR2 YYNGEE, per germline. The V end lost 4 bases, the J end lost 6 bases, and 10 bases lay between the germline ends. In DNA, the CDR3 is TGTGCCAGCAGCTCGACGGGGAATGGCTACACCTTC. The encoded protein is CASSSTGNGYTF.

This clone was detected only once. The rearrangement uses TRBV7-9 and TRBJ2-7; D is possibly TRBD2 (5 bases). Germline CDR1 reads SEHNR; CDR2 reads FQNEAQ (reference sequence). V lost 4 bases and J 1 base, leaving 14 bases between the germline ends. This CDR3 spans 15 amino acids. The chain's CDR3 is CASSSLTPGSYEQYF. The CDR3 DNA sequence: TGTGCCAGCAGCTCCCTGACGCCGGGGTCCTACGAGCAGTACTTC.

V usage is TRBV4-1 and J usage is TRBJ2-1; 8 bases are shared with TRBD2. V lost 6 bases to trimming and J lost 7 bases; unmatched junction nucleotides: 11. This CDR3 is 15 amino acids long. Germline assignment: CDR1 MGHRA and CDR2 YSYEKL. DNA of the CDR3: TGCGCCAGCAGACCAAGCGGGAGTCCGAAAAATGAGCAGTTCTTC. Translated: CASRPSGSPKNEQFF.

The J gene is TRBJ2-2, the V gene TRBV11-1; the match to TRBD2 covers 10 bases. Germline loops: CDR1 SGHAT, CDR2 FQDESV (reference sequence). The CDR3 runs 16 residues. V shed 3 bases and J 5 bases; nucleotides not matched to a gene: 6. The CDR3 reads CASSFLAGALTGELFF. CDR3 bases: TGTGCCAGCAGCTTTCTAGCGGGAGCTTTGACCGGGGAGCTGTTTTTT.

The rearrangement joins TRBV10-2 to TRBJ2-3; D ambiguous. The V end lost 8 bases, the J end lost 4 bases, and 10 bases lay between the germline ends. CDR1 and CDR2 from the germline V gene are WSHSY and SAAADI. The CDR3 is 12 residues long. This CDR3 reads CASGVWADTQYF. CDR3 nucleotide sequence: TGCGCCAGCGGGGTATGGGCAGATACGCAGTATTTT.

CDR3 DNA: TGTGCCAGCAGAAAACAACAGGGGATGGAGACTGAAGCTTTCTTT. It specifies CASRKQQGMETEAFF. This sequence joins TRBV6-1 and TRBJ1-1, with TRBD1 identical over 7 bases. This CDR3 comprises 15 residues. The germline CDR1 and CDR2 sequences are MNHNS and SASEGT. Losses at the gene ends were 6 bases for V and 5 bases for J; bases not matched to a gene: 12.

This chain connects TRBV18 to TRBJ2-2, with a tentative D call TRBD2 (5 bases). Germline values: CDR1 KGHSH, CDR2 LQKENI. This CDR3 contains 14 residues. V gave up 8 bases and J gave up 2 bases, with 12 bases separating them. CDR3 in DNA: TGTGCCAGCACGGGATTAGGCAACACCGGGGAGCTGTTTTTT. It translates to CASTGLGNTGELFF.

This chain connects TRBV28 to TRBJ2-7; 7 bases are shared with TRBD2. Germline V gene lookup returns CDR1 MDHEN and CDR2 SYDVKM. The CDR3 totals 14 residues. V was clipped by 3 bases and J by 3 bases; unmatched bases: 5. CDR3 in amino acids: CASSLGSGGYEQYF. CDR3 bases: TGTGCCAGCAGTTTGGGGTCGGGAGGCTACGAGCAGTACTTC.

The CDR3 sequence is CASSGQGLGQHTDTQYF. The CDR3 DNA reads as TGTGCCAGCAGCGGACAGGGATTGGGGCAACACACAGATACGCAGTATTTT. The rearrangement links TRBV5-4 to TRBJ2-3; 8 bases agree with TRBD1. CDR1 and CDR2 (germline): SGHNT, YYREEE (reference sequence). The CDR3 loop spans 17 amino acids. V was clipped by 4 bases and J by 2 bases; unmatched bases: 12.

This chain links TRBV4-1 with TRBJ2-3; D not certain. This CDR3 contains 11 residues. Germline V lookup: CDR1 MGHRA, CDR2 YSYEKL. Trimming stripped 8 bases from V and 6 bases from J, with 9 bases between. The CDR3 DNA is TGCGCCAGCCTTTCCGGGGATACGCAGTATTTT. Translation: CASLSGDTQYF.